What follows is one TCR beta chain and its context. No antigen is known for it. The CDR3 spans 17 residues. V dropped 6 bases and J dropped 2; count of bases not matched to a gene: 8. This specimen belongs to a study of T cells in Graves' hyperthyroidism and ophthalmopathy. Pregnant or lactating patients were excluded, as were those with uncontrolled infection or other autoimmune disease. In making diagnoses, clinical symptoms, serum thyroxine and TRAb, thyroid ultrasound and orbital computed tomography were all used. TCR beta CDR3 regions were amplified from RNA transcripts. The TCR CDR3 was amplified in a first-round RT-PCR using the HTBI primer set. TCRdb itself ran the multiplex PCR reads through MiXCR, one entry per CDR3 protein. The sample gives approximately 640,000 distinct CDR3 sequences, 40% to 55% of which show up once; less than 9% is in the top ten. Study-wide findings and caveats: Ophthalmopathy was separated from stable hyperthyroidism by a 13 V-J model.

Sequenced input: peripheral blood or thyroid tissue (not recorded which). V is TRBV12-3 or TRBV12-4 and J is TRBJ2-2, with TRBD2 matching over 11 bases. The receptor was derived from an adult man with Graves' disease, either hyperthyroidism or ophthalmopathy (not recorded which). The CDR3 region is CASSHRLAGINTGELFF. The DNA for the CDR3 is TGTGCCAGCAGCCACCGACTAGCGGGGATTAACACCGGGGAGCTGTTTTTT.